This T cell receptor beta chain was captured by sequencing in a study of regulatory T cells in long-lasting Graves disease. Germline V gives CDR1 SGHAT, CDR2 FQNNGV. The CDR3 consists of 14 residues. The V end lost 1 base, the J end lost 1 base, and 4 bases lay between the germline ends. Time point defined: newly diagnosed GD, antithyroid drugs for less than 3 months. Isolated PBMC RNA provided the starting material for the TCR library. Construction of the TCR beta libraries employed iRepertoire HTBI primers in conjunction with Arm-PCR of CDR3 regions. One entry per CDR3 protein results from TCRdb running MiXCR on the multiplex PCR reads. The table includes roughly 260,000 distinct CDR3 sequences, approximately 18% detected once. This same sample was also taken into another study, of T cells in Graves' hyperthyroidism and ophthalmopathy.

This TCR came from a young woman with Graves disease. Sequenced here: peripheral blood mononuclear cells (PBMCs), sampled at new diagnosis, from a patient treated with antithyroid drugs. The chain joins TRBV11-2 to TRBJ2-2; D ambiguous. CDR3 sequence reads: CASSLVVNTGELFF. CDR3 bases: TGTGCCAGCAGCTTAGTAGTGAACACCGGGGAGCTGTTTTTT.